The sequence of this T cell receptor (beta chain) was determined in a study of blood T cell repertoires in COVID-19. The overall study: Both acute and convalescent COVID-19 samples were obtained from the United States, Italy and Spain.

CDR3 size: 15 residues. CDR1 and CDR2 (germline): SEHNR, FQNEAQ (reference sequence). Trimming stripped 5 bases from V and 2 bases from J, with 15 bases between. The repertoire was sequenced with immunoSEQ multiplex PCR; TCRdb's copy has only in-frame clones and lacks some. The table shows about 260,000 clones, with around 93% occurring only once. The clonotype was recovered from a man aged 35-49 years who had been exposed to COVID-19. The chain employs TRBV7-9 and TRBJ1-2; D possibly corresponds to TRBD1 (5 bases). Input material: PBMCs or T cells enriched from blood (not recorded which). The CDR3 is CASSPRTPTNYGYTF. The CDR3 DNA is TGTGCCAGCAGCCCCAGGACACCTACCAACTATGGCTACACCTTC.